The 11 T cell receptor beta chains presented below share a single source sample, sequenced in a study of shared clonotypes between healthy human individuals. Assay: immunoSEQ multiplex PCR; the TCRdb copy retains only in-frame clones and omits some. The sample has 1,500,000 or so clones, 95% to 97% seen once; the top ten hold 1.2%. The sample was naive CD4+ T cells sorted from blood. The subset here: CD45RA+ positively selected. These receptors were collected from a man aged 25-40 years in good health.

Remarks on this clone: The sample has other DNA sequences that encode this CDR3 too. This chain links TRBV19 with TRBJ2-1; D remains unclear. Trimming removed 3 bases at V and 7 bases at J, with 4 bases between. This CDR3 region has 11 residues. The germline V gene has CDR1 LNHDA and CDR2 SQIVND (reference sequence). The CDR3 DNA follows: TGTGCCAGTAGTATTGCGAATGAGCAGTTCTTC. This gives the protein CASSIANEQFF.

This sequence joins TRBV10-3 and TRBJ2-7; TRBD2 is a possible D gene (5 bases). Trimming stripped 7 bases from V and 3 bases from J, with 13 bases between. Looked up from germline, CDR1 is ENHRY and CDR2 is SYGVKD. The CDR3 is 13 residues long. The CDR3 DNA is TGTGCCATCACCTCGGGATTTGGCTACGAGCAGTACTTC. This translates into CAITSGFGYEQYF.

This clone was seen once. J is TRBJ2-1 and V is TRBV5-5; no firm D call. In germline, CDR1 is SGHKS, CDR2 YYEKEE (reference sequence). The length of the CDR3 is 15 residues. V was trimmed by 0 bases and J by 4 bases, leaving 11 bases between them. CDR3 loop: CASSLEGTSYNEQFF. The CDR3 region has the DNA TGTGCCAGCAGCTTGGAGGGCACCTCATACAATGAGCAGTTCTTC.

The rearrangement joins TRBV14 to TRBJ1-1; D might be TRBD1 (6 bases). The CDR3 has 15 amino acids. Germline V CDR1 and CDR2: SGHDN, FVKESK. V was pared by 1 base and J by 1 base, with 10 bases between. As DNA, the CDR3 is TGTGCCAGCAGCCAAGTCGGGGGGCCGAACACTGAAGCTTTCTTT. Its protein product is CASSQVGGPNTEAFF.

The chain employs TRBV10-3 and TRBJ2-3; D is uncertain. Trimming shortened V by 7 bases and J by 5 bases, and 13 bases separated the two germline ends. Germline-derived CDR1 and CDR2 are ENHRY and SYGVKD. This CDR3 contains 13 residues. The CDR3 nucleotides are TGTGCCATCACCCCTACGAGTTTAGATACGCAGTATTTT. Its translation: CAITPTSLDTQYF.

The CDR3 region is CASILGQGAHHEQYF. In nucleotides, the CDR3 is TGTGCCAGCATTTTAGGTCAGGGGGCCCACCACGAGCAGTACTTC. The chain combines TRBV2 with TRBJ2-7, with 8 bases matching TRBD1. Germline V gene sequence: CDR1 SNHLY, CDR2 FYNNEI. CDR3 length equals 15 residues. V gave up 7 bases and J gave up 5 bases; unmatched junction bases: 13.

V gene TRBV5-4 combines with J gene TRBJ2-7; the match to TRBD2 covers 11 bases. The length of the CDR3 is 15 residues. Germline trimming cut 2 bases from V and 9 bases from J; bases unmatched to any gene: 10. The germline V gene has CDR1 SGHNT and CDR2 YYREEE (reference sequence). CDR3 DNA: TGTGCCAGCAGCTTAGGTCTAGCGGGAGGCCAAGGGCAGTACTTC. Protein product: CASSLGLAGGQGQYF.

The chain links TRBV4-3 to TRBJ2-7, with D possibly matching TRBD2 (6 bases). CDR1 is LGHNA and CDR2 is YSLEER in the germline V gene. The CDR3 consists of 15 residues. Trimming stripped 0 bases from V and 4 bases from J, with 13 bases between. CDR3 DNA: TGCGCCAGCAGCCAAGATTTAGCGGACCTATACGAGCAGTACTTC. This sequence encodes CASSQDLADLYEQYF.

This chain connects TRBV6-1 to TRBJ2-7; 9 bases are shared with TRBD2. Germline CDR1 is MNHNS and CDR2 is SASEGT. CDR3 length: 14 amino acids. V lost 5 bases to trimming and J lost 0 bases; unmatched junction nucleotides: 2. Written as DNA, the CDR3 is TGTGCCAGCAGTTCTAGCGGGGTCTCCTACGAGCAGTACTTC. This gives the protein CASSSSGVSYEQYF.

This rearrangement joins TRBV18 to TRBJ2-3, with D possibly matching TRBD2 (6 bases). V dropped 3 bases and J dropped 4 bases, with 17 bases sitting between them. This CDR3 has 16 amino acids. CDR1 KGHSH and CDR2 LQKENI come from the germline V gene. The CDR3 DNA is TGTGCCAGCTCACCTCCTGGGTCGTCTAGCGCAGATACGCAGTATTTT. Protein product: CASSPPGSSSADTQYF.

This sequence joins TRBV14 and TRBJ1-4, with 8 bases identical to TRBD1. There are 19 residues in the CDR3. V was clipped by 2 bases and J by 7 bases; unmatched bases: 18. Germline V gives CDR1 SGHDN, CDR2 FVKESK. As DNA, the CDR3 is TGTGCCAGCAGCCAACCGGCCGGGACAGGTACTCGATCGGTTGAAAAACTGTTTTTT. Its translation is CASSQPAGTGTRSVEKLFF.